The T cell receptor (beta chain) described here comes from a study of T cell repertoires in ileal Crohn's disease. The CDR3 runs 16 residues. The V and J ends lost 0 bases and 5 bases respectively, with 17 bases between them. Germline CDR1 SGHTA, CDR2 FQGNSA. Profiling relied on immunoSEQ multiplex PCR, and the TCRdb table lists in-frame clones only, not all of them. The sample contains thousands of clones, 83% of which appear only once. This clonotype originated in an adult with Crohn's disease. V is TRBV7-2 and J is TRBJ2-7; the D gene is possibly TRBD1 (5 bases). Sequenced: ileal tissue. The CDR3 spells CASSLAGQGLGNEQYF. In DNA form, the CDR3 reads TGTGCCAGCAGCTTAGCGGGGCAGGGTCTCGGAAACGAGCAGTACTTC.